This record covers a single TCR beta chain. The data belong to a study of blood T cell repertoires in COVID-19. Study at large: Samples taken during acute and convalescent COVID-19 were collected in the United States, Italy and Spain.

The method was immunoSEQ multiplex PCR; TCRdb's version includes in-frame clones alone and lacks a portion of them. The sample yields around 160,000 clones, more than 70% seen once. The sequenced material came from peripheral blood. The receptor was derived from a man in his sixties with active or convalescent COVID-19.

CDR3 sequence: CASSLATGTNEKLFF. Here the CDR3 DNA reads TGTGCCAGCAGCTTAGCGACAGGAACTAATGAAAAACTGTTTTTT. The chain has TRBV13 and TRBJ1-4; D might be TRBD1 (6 bases). Germline-derived CDR1 and CDR2 are PRHDT and FYEKMQ (reference sequence). The CDR3 consists of 15 residues. V gave up 1 base and J gave up 1 base, with 7 bases separating them.